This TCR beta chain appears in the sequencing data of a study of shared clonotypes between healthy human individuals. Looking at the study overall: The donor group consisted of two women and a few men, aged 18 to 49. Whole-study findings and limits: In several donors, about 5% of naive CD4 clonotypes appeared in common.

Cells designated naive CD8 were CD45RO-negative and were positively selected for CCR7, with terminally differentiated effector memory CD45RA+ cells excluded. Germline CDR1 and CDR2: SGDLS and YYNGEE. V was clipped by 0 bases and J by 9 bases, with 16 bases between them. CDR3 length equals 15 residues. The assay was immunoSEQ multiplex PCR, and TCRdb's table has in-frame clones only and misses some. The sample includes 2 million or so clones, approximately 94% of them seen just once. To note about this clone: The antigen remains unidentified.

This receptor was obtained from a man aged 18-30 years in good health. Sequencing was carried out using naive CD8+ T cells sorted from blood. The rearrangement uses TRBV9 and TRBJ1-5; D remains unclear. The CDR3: CASSVDKESTWPQHF. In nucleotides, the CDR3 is TGTGCCAGCAGCGTAGATAAGGAATCGACATGGCCCCAGCATTTT. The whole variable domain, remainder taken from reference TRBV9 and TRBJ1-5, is DSGVTQTPKHLITATGQRVTLRCSPRSGDLSVYWYQQSLDQGLQFLIQYYNGEERAKGNILERFSAQQFPDLHSELNLSSLELGDSALYFCASSVDKESTWPQHFGDGTRLSIL.